A single sample is the source of the 14 T cell receptor beta chains below, sequenced in a study of blood T cell repertoires in COVID-19. The protocol was immunoSEQ multiplex PCR, while the TCRdb copy is restricted to in-frame clones and leaves out a portion. Of about 150,000 clones listed, around 82% were seen once; the top ten hold less than 8%. The specimen sequenced was peripheral blood. Source of these receptors: an elderly man with COVID-19, enrolled during active disease.

V is TRBV11-3 and J is TRBJ2-1, with 12 nucleotides matching TRBD2. The length of the CDR3 is 17 residues. In germline, CDR1 is SGHNT, CDR2 YENEEA. V gave up 6 bases and J gave up 3 bases; unmatched junction bases: 9. This chain's CDR3 is CASSFDRTSGDYNEQFF. CDR3 nucleotides: TGTGCCAGCAGTTTCGACCGGACTAGCGGGGACTACAATGAGCAGTTCTTC.

V gene TRBV4-1 combines with J gene TRBJ2-7; 12 bases map to TRBD2. The V segment lost 2 bases and the J segment 1 base; nucleotides outside the gene matches: 6. Germline-derived CDR1 and CDR2 are MGHRA and YSYEKL. The CDR3 consists of 17 residues. The CDR3 here is CASSQILAGGLSYEQYF. The CDR3 DNA reads TGCGCCAGCAGCCAAATACTAGCGGGGGGATTATCCTACGAGCAGTACTTC.

The rearrangement links TRBV7-3 to TRBJ2-3; 8 nucleotides agree with TRBD2. Germline CDR1 is SGHTA and CDR2 is FQGTGA. This CDR3 has 16 amino acids. V lost 7 bases to trimming and J lost 2 bases; unmatched junction nucleotides: 11. The CDR3 here is CASTEDSGVATDTQYF. CDR3 nucleotide sequence: TGTGCCAGCACCGAAGATAGCGGGGTGGCCACAGATACGCAGTATTTT.

The chain links TRBV5-4 to TRBJ2-2; D not resolved. The germline V and J ends were trimmed by 2 bases and 0 bases, with 11 bases remaining between them. In germline, CDR1 is SGHNT, CDR2 YYREEE (reference sequence). This CDR3 has 16 amino acids. The CDR3 DNA reads TGTGCCAGCAGCTTAGAGATTAATGCGAACACCGGGGAGCTGTTTTTT. This gives the protein CASSLEINANTGELFF.

The chain has TRBV6-6 and TRBJ1-2; D unresolved. Germline assignment: CDR1 MNHNY and CDR2 SVGAGI (reference sequence). V was clipped by 5 bases and J by 4 bases, with 17 bases between them. CDR3 length equals 15 residues. The CDR3 is CASSRGGPRAYGYTF. As DNA, the CDR3 is TGTGCCAGCAGTCGCGGCGGGCCGAGGGCCTATGGCTACACCTTC.

The chain uses TRBV3-1 (or the pseudogene TRBV3-2) and TRBJ1-6, with D tentatively TRBD1 (6 bases). In germline, CDR1 is LGHDT, CDR2 YNNKEL (reference sequence). The V end was cut by 4 bases, the J end by 9 bases, with 16 bases between. The CDR3 extends over 15 amino acids. This CDR3 is CASSRRQSRGSPLHF. CDR3 sequence (DNA): TGTGCCAGCAGCCGACGACAGAGCAGGGGTTCACCCCTCCACTTT.

The chain couples TRBV6-1 to TRBJ1-5, with a weak D call TRBD1 (6 bases). V was cut by 1 base and J by 0 bases, with 7 bases left in between. In germline, CDR1 is MNHNS, CDR2 SASEGT. The CDR3 runs 15 residues. CDR3 bases: TGTGCCAGCAGTGAAGGGGGGCATAGCAATCAGCCCCAGCATTTT. It encodes CASSEGGHSNQPQHF.

The gene calls are TRBV28 and TRBJ2-4, with D unresolved. The CDR3 consists of 15 residues. CDR1 is MDHEN, CDR2 SYDVKM, per germline. The V and J ends lost 6 bases and 1 base respectively, with 13 bases between them. CDR3: CASSPSYAAKNIQYF. DNA of the CDR3: TGTGCCAGCAGCCCTTCTTATGCGGCCAAAAACATTCAGTACTTC. The entire variable domain, with the rest obtained from reference TRBV28 and TRBJ2-4, is as follows: DVKVTQSSRYLVKRTGEKVFLECVQDMDHENMFWYRQDPGLGLRLIYFSYDVKMKEKGDIPEGYSVSREKKERFSLILESASTNQTSMYLCASSPSYAAKNIQYFGAGTRLSVL.

This clone has a single count. J is TRBJ2-2 and V is TRBV9; 11 bases align to TRBD2. CDR3 length: 14 amino acids. J gave up 10 bases and V 3 bases, and 5 bases lay outside the gene matches. The germline V gene encodes CDR1 SGDLS and CDR2 YYNGEE. CDR3 sequence reads: CASSAGLAGSELFF. CDR3 nucleotide sequence: TGTGCCAGCAGCGCCGGACTAGCGGGCTCGGAGCTGTTTTTT.

This clone was counted at least ten times. The chain is built from TRBV2 and TRBJ2-2; D not certain. Per germline, CDR1 SNHLY and CDR2 FYNNEI. The CDR3 spans 13 residues. The V and J ends lost 4 bases and 5 bases respectively, with 8 bases between them. As DNA, the CDR3 is TGTGCCAGCAGTGGTCGACAAACCGGGGAGCTGTTTTTT. Encoded protein: CASSGRQTGELFF.

As for this clone: One end of the junction is discordant with germline, which a read error may explain. This chain joins TRBV6-5 and TRBJ1-5, with unresolved D. Germline CDR1 reads MNHEY; CDR2 reads SVGAGI. The CDR3 runs to 13 residues. In DNA, the CDR3 is TGTGCCAGCAGAGGACGTAGCGATCAGCCCCAGCATTTT. Encoded protein: CASRGRSDQPQHF.

This rearrangement joins TRBV7-2 to TRBJ2-5, with D perhaps TRBD1 (6 bases). Trimming stripped 0 bases from V and 2 bases from J, with 7 bases between. The CDR3 runs 14 residues. The germline V gene has CDR1 SGHTA and CDR2 FQGNSA. CDR3 in amino acids: CASSLAGTQETQYF. CDR3 coding DNA: TGTGCCAGCAGCTTAGCTGGGACACAAGAGACCCAGTACTTC.

This clone was seen a single time. The CDR3 DNA is TGTGCCAGCAGCTTGGGGCCGGGACAGTTCTTCTATGGCTACACCTTC. Translated: CASSLGPGQFFYGYTF. The V and J genes are TRBV5-6 and TRBJ1-2; 7 nucleotides align to TRBD1. Germline V gene lookup returns CDR1 SGHDT and CDR2 YYEEEE. The length of the CDR3 is 16 residues. J gave up 4 bases and V 0 bases, and 9 bases lay outside the gene matches.

The chain carries TRBV2 and TRBJ2-7, with unresolved D. The CDR3 is 12 amino acids. CDR1 and CDR2 (germline): SNHLY, FYNNEI. V was clipped by 10 bases and J by 2 bases, with 12 bases between them. The CDR3 nucleotides read TGTGCCACCAGCCCCAGGCCCTACGAGCAGTACTTC. Translated, it gives CATSPRPYEQYF.